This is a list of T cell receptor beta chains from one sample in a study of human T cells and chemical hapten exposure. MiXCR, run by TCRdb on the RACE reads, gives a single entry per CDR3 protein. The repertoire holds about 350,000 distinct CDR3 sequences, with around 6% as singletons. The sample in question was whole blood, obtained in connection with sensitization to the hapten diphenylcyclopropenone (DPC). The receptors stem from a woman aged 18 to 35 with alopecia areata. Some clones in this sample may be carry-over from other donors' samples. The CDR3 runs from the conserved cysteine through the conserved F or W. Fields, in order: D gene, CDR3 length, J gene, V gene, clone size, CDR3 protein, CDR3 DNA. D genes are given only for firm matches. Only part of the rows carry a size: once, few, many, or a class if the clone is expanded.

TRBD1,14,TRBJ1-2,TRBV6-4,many,CASRRDRSHYGYTF,TGTGCCAGCAGGAGGGACAGAAGTCACTATGGCTACACCTTC
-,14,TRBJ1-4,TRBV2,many,CASTTAVINEKLFF,TGTGCCAGCACAACAGCAGTTATTAATGAAAAACTGTTTTTT
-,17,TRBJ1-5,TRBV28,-,CASSSRTGHYSNQPQHF,TGTGCCAGCAGTTCCCGAACAGGGCATTATAGCAATCAGCCCCAGCATTTT
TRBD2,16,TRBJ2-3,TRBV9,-,CASSVALAGSTDTQYF,TGTGCCAGCAGCGTAGCACTAGCGGGGAGCACAGATACGCAGTATTTT
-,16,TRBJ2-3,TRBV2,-,CASRAASRKTTDTQYF,TGTGCCAGCAGAGCGGCCTCCCGAAAAACCACAGATACGCAGTATTTT
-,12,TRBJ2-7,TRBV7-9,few,CASSASGVEQYF,TGTGCCAGCAGCGCATCGGGTGTCGAGCAGTACTTC
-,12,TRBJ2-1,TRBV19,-,CASSIGHNEQFF,TGTGCCAGTAGTATTGGGCACAATGAGCAGTTCTTC
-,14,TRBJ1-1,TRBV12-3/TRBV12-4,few,CASSPPPMNTEAFF,TGTGCCAGCAGTCCGCCACCAATGAACACTGAAGCTTTCTTT
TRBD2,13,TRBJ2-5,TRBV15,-,CATSTGRGVPQYF,TGTGCCACCAGCACCGGCCGGGGGGTCCCCCAGTACTTC
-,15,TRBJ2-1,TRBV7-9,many,CASSLALGGYNEQFF,TGTGCCAGCAGCTTAGCGCTGGGGGGCTACAATGAGCAGTTCTTC
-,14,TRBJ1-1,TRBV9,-,CASSVKGRGTEAFF,TGTGCCAGCAGCGTGAAGGGGCGAGGCACTGAAGCTTTCTTT
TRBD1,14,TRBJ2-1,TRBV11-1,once,CASSAGTGANEQFF,TGTGCCAGCAGCGCCGGGACAGGGGCCAATGAGCAGTTCTTC
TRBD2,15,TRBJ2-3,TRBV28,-,CASSPLRGAWDTQYF,TGTGCCAGCAGCCCCCTGCGGGGGGCATGGGATACGCAGTATTTT
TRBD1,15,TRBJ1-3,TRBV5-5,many,CASSQRTGSGNTIYF,TGTGCCAGCAGCCAGAGGACAGGGAGCGGAAACACCATATATTTT
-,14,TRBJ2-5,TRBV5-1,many,CASSQGAGQETQYF,TGCGCCAGCAGCCAAGGGGCAGGTCAAGAGACCCAGTACTTC
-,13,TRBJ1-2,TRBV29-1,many,CSVEGAGAEGYTF,TGCAGCGTTGAGGGAGCAGGGGCTGAGGGCTACACCTTC
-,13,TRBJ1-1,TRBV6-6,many,CASSGKGFTEAFF,TGTGCCAGCAGTGGGAAAGGGTTCACTGAAGCTTTCTTT
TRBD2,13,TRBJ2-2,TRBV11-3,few,CASKRGNTGELFF,TGTGCCAGCAAGCGGGGTAACACCGGGGAGCTGTTTTTT